This entry concerns a single TCR beta chain. Many counts were recorded for this clonotype. The antigen it recognizes is unknown. Per-nucleotide qualities are absent, and no much larger clonotype sits a single base away. This entry comes from a study of early T cells in non-severe SARS-CoV-2 infection (TCRdb year 2021). At the level of the whole study: Because TCR sequencing relied on bulk RNA taken from unsorted whole blood, pairing of alpha and beta chains was not possible.

CDR1 and CDR2, looked up from the germline V gene (reference sequence), are DFQATT and SNEGSKA. Counted from cysteine to phenylalanine, this CDR3 has 21 amino acids. Only the CDR3 part of the read is kept: 63 bases, read in frame from the first base. V loses 0 bases, J loses 0 bases, and the germline ends lie 27 bases apart. Set within a cohort of healthcare workers in London, UK, this nested case-control study involved weekly PCR testing of nasopharyngeal swabs along with blood sampling. Healthcare workers were recruited during the week of the UK lockdown, between 23 and 31 March 2020, and followed weekly for up to 16 weeks. Libraries were built with 5' RACE. The instrument given in TCRdb is NextSeq 500. In the TCR library protocol, unique molecular identifiers were attached to individual cDNA molecules to correct for PCR bias and sequencing error. Sequencing covered both TCR alpha and beta chains, and within each sample the abundances of alpha and beta sequences were tightly co-correlated. Concerning the study's data processing: V gene, J gene and CDR3 annotation of TCR sequences was performed with Decombinator V4. Expanded TCRs were defined as changing significantly between any two time points under a Poisson model with p below 0.0001. TCR abundances were normalised to the total number of TCRs sequenced in each sample and reported as counts per million. MAIT TCRs were defined by TRAV1-2 paired with TRAJ12, TRAJ20 or TRAJ33, and iNKT TCRs by TRAV10 paired with TRAJ18. A search of VDJdb, accessed on 1 November 2021, was run for TCRs annotated to CMV, EBV and SARS-CoV-2, with TCRs annotated for multiple antigens excluded. TCRdb's own reprocessing of the public reads used fastp at Q25 and MiXCR and kept productive beta chains. One record per CDR3 amino acid sequence lists the most common genes and DNA. What appears here as the V and J calls and clone size reflects TCRdb's work, not the paper's. Present in this sample are roughly 80,000 distinct CDR3 sequences, around 9.9% of which were seen just once. Of the sample, 4.8% is held by the ten largest clones.

Overall study results and their limits: Matching against VDJdb was skewed toward anti-spike CD8 responses, likely underestimated virus-specific expansions, and missed private and CD4 specificities.

Here the chain combines TRBV20-1 and TRBJ2-1; perhaps TRBD1 is the D gene, with 6 bases matching. The sequencing sample was made of whole blood. This TCR was recovered from an adult who was a healthcare worker with PCR-confirmed SARS-CoV-2 infection or an uninfected control (not recorded which). The DNA sequence is given as TGCAGTGCTAGAGATCGTCTCGGGGACAAGGGTTTTACGAGCTCCTACAATGAGCAGTTCTTC. It encodes CSARDRLGDKGFTSSYNEQFF.